This T cell receptor (beta chain) is drawn from a study of beta chain features in type 1 diabetes. Across the whole study: Sorted cells from all samples, numbering fewer than 120,000,000, were examined.

The sequenced template was cDNA made from the entire isolated RNA. This table comes from immunoSEQ multiplex PCR, and its TCRdb copy is limited to in-frame clones, with some not included. The sample comprises a few hundred thousand clones, around a tenth of which are singletons, and approximately 0.55% rests with the top ten. The purity of all sorted populations exceeded 95%. Study outcomes and limitations: When VDJ junctions were examined, type 1 diabetes patients showed fewer insertions and more deletions. Reads derived from cDNA could over-represent cells showing high TCR expression. TCRB CDR3 length was moderately but significantly reduced in all four CD4+ subsets of Type 1 diabetes patients.

This clone was counted ten times or more. The antigen is unknown. CDR3 length: 15 residues. Germline V gene lookup returns CDR1 MNHEY and CDR2 SMNVEV (reference sequence). J lost 8 bases, V lost 6 bases, and 6 bases had no gene match. The sequencing sample was made of central memory CD4+ T cells from blood. The receptor's source is a man younger than 40 with type 1 diabetes. The chain links TRBV27 to TRBJ2-2, with TRBD2 identical over 13 bases. Written as DNA, the CDR3 is TGTGCCAGCAGGGGACTAGCGGGAAAGGAGGGGGAGCTGTTTTTT. Its translation is CASRGLAGKEGELFF.